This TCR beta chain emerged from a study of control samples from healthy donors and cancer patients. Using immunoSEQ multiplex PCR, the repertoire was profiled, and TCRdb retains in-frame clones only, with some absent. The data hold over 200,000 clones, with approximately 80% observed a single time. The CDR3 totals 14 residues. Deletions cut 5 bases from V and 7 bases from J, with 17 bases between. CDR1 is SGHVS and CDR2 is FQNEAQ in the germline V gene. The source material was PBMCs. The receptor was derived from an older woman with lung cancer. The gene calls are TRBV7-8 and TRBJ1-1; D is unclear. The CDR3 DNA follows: TGTGCCAGCAGCCCAACCCGGGTTTATGGTGAAGCTTTCTTT. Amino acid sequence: CASSPTRVYGEAFF.